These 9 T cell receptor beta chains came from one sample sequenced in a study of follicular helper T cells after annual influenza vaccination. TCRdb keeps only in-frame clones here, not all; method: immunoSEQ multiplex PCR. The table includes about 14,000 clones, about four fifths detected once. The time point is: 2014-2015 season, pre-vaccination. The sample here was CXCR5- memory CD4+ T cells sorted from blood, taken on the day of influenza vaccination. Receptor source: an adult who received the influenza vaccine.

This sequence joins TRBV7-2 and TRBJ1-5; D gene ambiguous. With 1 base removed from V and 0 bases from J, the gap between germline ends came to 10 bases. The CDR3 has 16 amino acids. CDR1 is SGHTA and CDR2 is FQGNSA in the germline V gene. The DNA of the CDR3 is TGTGCCAGCAGCTTAGGGAGGTGGAATAGCAATCAGCCCCAGCATTTT. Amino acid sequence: CASSLGRWNSNQPQHF.

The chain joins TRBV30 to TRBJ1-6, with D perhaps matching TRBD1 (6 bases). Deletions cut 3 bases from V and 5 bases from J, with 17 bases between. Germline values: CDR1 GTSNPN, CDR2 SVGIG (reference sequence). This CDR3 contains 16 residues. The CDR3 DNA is TGTGCCTGGAGCATCTCCGGGACATCTGATAATTCACCCCTCCACTTT. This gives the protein CAWSISGTSDNSPLHF.

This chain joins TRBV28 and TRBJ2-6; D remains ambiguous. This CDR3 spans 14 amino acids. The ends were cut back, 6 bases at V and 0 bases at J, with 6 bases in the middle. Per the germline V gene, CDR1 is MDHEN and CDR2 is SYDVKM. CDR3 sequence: CASRPRSGANVLTF. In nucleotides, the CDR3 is TGTGCCAGCAGACCCCGCTCTGGGGCCAACGTCCTGACTTTC.

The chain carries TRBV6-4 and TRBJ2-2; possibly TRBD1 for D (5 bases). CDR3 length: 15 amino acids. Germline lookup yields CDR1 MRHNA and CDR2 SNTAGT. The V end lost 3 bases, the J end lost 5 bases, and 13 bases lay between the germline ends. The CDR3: CASSDLPGLTGELFF. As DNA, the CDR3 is TGTGCCAGCAGTGATCTCCCAGGGTTAACCGGGGAGCTGTTTTTT.

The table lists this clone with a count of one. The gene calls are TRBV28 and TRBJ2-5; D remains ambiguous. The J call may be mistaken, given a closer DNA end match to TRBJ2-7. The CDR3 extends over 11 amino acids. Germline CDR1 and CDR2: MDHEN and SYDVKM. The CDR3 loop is CASSWAYEQYF. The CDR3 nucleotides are TGTGCCAGCAGTTGGGCGTACGAGCAGTACTTC.

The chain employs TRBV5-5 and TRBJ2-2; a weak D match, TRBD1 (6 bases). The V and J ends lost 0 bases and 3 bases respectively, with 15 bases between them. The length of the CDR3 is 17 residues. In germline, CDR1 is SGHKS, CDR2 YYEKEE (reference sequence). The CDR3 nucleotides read TGTGCCAGCAGCTTGGTTGAGGTGGGGGCGGACACCGGGGAGCTGTTTTTT. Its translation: CASSLVEVGADTGELFF. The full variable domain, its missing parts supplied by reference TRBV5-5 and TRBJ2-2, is DAGVTQSPTHLIKTRGQQVTLRCSPISGHKSVSWYQQVLGQGPQFIFQYYEKEERGRGNFPDRFSARQFPNYSSELNVNALLLGDSALYLCASSLVEVGADTGELFFGEGSRLTVL.

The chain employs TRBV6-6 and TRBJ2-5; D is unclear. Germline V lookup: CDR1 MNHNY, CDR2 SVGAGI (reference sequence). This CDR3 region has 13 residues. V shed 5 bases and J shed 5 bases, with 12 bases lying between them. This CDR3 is CASSKPPGETQYF. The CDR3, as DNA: TGTGCCAGCAGTAAGCCACCCGGGGAGACCCAGTACTTC.

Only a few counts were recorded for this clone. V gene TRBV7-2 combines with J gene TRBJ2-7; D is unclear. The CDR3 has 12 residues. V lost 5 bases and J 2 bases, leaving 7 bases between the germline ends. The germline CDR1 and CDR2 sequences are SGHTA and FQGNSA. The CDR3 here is CASSRGAYEQYF. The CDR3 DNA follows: TGTGCCAGCAGCCGTGGGGCCTACGAGCAGTACTTC.

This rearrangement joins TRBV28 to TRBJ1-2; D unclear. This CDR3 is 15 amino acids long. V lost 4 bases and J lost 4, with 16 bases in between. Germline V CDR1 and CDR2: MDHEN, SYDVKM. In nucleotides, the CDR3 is TGTGCCAGCAGTTCAATCGCTGTCGGTTTCTATGGCTACACCTTC. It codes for CASSSIAVGFYGYTF.